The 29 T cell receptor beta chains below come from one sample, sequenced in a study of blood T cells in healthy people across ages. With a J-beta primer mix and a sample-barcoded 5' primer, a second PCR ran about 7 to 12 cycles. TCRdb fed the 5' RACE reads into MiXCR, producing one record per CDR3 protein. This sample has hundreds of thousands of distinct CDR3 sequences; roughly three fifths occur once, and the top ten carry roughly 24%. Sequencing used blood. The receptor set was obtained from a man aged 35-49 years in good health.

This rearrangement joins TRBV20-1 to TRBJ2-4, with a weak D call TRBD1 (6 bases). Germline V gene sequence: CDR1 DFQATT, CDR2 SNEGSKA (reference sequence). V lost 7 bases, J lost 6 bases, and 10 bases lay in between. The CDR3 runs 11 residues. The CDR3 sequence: CSGSRGNIQYF. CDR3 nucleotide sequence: TGCAGTGGGAGCAGGGGAAACATTCAGTACTTC.

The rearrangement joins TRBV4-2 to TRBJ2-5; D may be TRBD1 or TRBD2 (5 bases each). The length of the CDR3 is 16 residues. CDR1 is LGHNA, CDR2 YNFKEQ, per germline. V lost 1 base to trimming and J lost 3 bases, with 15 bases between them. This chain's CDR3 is CASSQGNGGYEETQYF. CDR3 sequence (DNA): TGTGCCAGCAGCCAAGGGAATGGGGGTTATGAAGAGACCCAGTACTTC.

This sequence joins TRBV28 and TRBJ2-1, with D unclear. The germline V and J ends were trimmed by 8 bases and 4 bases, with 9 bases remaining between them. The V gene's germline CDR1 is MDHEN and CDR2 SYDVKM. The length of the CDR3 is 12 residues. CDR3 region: CASARQYNEQFF. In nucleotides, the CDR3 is TGTGCCAGCGCACGCCAGTACAATGAGCAGTTCTTC.

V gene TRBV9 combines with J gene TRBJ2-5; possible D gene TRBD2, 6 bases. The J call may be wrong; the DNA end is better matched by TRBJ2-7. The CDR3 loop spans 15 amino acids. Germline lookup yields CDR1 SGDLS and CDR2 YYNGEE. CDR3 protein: CASSVDPGPGGEQYF. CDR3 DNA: TGTGCCAGCAGCGTAGATCCAGGGCCCGGGGGCGAGCAGTACTTC.

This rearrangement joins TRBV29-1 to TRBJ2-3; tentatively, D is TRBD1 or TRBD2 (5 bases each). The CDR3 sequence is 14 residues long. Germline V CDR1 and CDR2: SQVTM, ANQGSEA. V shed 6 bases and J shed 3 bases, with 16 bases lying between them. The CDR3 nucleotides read TGCAGCGTGGGGGAAGGGCGGCTGACAGATACGCAGTATTTT. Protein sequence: CSVGEGRLTDTQYF.

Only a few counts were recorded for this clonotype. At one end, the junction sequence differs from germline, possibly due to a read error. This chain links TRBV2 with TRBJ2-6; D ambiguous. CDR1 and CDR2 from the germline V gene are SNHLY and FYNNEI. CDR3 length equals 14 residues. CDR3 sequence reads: CASSWSSEANVLTF. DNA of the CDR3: TGTGCCAGCAGTTGGTCCTCTGAGGCCAACGTCCTGACTTTC.

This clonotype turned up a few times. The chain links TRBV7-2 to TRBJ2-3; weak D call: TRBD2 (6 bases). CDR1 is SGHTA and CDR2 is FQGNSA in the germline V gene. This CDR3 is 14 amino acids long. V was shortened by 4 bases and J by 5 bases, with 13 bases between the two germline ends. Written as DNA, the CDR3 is TGTGCCAGCAGCTCACCATCCGGGGGAGATACGCAGTATTTT. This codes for CASSSPSGGDTQYF. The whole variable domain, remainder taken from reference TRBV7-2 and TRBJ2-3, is GAGVSQSPSNKVTEKGKDVELRCDPISGHTALYWYRQSLGQGLEFLIYFQGNSAPDKSGLPSDRFSAERTGGSVSTLTIQRTQQEDSAVYLCASSSPSGGDTQYFGPGTRLTVL.

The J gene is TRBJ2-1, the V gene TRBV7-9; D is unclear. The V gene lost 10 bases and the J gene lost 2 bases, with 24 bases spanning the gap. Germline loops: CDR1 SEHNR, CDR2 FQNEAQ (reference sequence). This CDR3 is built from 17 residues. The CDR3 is CAIMERTGQFPYNEQFF. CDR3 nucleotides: TGTGCCATCATGGAGCGCACCGGGCAATTCCCCTACAATGAGCAGTTCTTC. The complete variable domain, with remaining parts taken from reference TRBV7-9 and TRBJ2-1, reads DTGVSQNPRHKITKRGQNVTFRCDPISEHNRLYWYRQTLGQGPEFLTYFQNEAQLEKSRLLSDRFSAERPKGSFSTLEIQRTEQGDSAMYLCAIMERTGQFPYNEQFFGPGTRLTVL.

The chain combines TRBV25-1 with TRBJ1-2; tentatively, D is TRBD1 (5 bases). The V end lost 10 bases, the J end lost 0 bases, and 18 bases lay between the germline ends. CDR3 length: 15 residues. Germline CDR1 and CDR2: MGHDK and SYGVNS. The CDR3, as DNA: TGTGCCACCTCGGGACGAGAAGTTACTAACTATGGCTACACCTTC. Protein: CATSGREVTNYGYTF.

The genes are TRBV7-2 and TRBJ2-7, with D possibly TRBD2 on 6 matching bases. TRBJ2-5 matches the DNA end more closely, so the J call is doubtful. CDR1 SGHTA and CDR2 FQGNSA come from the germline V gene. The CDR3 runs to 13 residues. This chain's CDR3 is CASSWGLSETQYF. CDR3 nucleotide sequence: TGTGCCAGCAGTTGGGGACTGTCGGAGACCCAGTACTTC.

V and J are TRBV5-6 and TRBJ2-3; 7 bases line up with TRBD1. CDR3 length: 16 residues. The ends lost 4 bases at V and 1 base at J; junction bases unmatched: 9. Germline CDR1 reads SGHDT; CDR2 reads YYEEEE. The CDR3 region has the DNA TGTGCCAGCAGCCCCAAAAGCGGACAGGGCACAGATACGCAGTATTTT. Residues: CASSPKSGQGTDTQYF.

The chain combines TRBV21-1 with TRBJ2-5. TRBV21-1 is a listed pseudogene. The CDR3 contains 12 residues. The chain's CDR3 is CASSNPPKTQYF. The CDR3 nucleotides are TGTGCCAGCAGCAATCCGCCTAAGACCCAGTACTTC.

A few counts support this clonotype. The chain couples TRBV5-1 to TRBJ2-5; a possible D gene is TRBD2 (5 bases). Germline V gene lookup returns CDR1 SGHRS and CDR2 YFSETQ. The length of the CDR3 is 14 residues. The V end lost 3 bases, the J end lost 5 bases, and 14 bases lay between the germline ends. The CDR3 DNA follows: TGCGCCAGCAGCTCCACTAGTTTGGTTGAGACCCAGTACTTC. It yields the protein CASSSTSLVETQYF.

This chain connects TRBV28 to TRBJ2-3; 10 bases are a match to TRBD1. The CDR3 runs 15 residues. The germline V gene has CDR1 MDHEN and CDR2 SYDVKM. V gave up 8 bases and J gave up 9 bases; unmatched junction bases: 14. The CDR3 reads CASGDRQGAVITQYF. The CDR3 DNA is TGTGCCAGCGGGGATAGACAGGGGGCAGTGATCACGCAGTATTTT. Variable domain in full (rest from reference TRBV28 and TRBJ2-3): DVKVTQSSRYLVKRTGEKVFLECVQDMDHENMFWYRQDPGLGLRLIYFSYDVKMKEKGDIPEGYSVSREKKERFSLILESASTNQTSMYLCASGDRQGAVITQYFGPGTRLTVL.

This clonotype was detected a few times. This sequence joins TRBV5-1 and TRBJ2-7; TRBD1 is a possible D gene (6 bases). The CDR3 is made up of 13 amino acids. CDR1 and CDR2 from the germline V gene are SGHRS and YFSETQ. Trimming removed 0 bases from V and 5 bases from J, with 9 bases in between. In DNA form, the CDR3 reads TGCGCCAGCAGCTTGGGGGACATAAACGAGCAGTACTTC. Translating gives CASSLGDINEQYF.

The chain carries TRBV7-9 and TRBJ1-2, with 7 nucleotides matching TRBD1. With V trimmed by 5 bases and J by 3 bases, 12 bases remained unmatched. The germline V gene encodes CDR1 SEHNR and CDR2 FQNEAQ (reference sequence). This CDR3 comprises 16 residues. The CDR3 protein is CASSTPPGTEYYGYTF. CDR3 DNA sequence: TGTGCCAGCAGCACGCCACCCGGGACAGAATACTATGGCTACACCTTC.

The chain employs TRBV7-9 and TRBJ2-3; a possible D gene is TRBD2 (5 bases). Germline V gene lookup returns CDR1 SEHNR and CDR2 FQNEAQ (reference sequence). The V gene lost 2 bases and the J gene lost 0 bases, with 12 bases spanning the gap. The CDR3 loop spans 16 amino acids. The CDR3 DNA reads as TGTGCCAGCAGCTTATACCGCGGGTCTAGCACAGATACGCAGTATTTT. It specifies CASSLYRGSSTDTQYF. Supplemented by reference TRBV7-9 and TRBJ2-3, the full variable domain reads DTGVSQNPRHKITKRGQNVTFRCDPISEHNRLYWYRQTLGQGPEFLTYFQNEAQLEKSRLLSDRFSAERPKGSFSTLEIQRTEQGDSAMYLCASSLYRGSSTDTQYFGPGTRLTVL.

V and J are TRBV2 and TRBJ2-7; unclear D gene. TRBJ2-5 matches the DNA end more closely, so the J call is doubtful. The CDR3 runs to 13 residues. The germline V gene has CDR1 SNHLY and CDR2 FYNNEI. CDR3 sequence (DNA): TGTGCCAGCAGTAAGACTCAGACGGGGACCCAGTACTTC. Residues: CASSKTQTGTQYF.

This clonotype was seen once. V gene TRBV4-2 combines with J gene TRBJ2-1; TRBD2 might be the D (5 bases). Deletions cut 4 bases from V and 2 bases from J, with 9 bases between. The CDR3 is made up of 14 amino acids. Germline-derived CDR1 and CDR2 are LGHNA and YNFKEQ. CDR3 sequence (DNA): TGTGCCAGCAGCCCCCAGACTACCTACAATGAGCAGTTCTTC. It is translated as CASSPQTTYNEQFF.

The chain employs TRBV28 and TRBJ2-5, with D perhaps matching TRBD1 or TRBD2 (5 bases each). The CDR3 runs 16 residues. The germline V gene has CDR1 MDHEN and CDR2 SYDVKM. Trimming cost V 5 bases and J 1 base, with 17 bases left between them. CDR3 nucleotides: TGTGCCAGCAGTACCAACCGGGGCCGATTCCAAGAGACCCAGTACTTC. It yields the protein CASSTNRGRFQETQYF.

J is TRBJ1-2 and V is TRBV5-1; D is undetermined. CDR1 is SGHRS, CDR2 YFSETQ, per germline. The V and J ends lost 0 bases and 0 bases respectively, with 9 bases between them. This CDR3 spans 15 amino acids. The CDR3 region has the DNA TGCGCCAGCAGCTTGGACGCGGGAACTAACTATGGCTACACCTTC. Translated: CASSLDAGTNYGYTF.

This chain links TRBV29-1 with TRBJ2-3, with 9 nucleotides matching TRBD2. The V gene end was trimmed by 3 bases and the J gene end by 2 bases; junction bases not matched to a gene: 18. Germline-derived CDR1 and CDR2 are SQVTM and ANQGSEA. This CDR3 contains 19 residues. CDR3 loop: CSVEFPLAGTSLNTDTQYF. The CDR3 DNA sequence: TGCAGCGTTGAGTTTCCCCTCGCGGGGACTAGCCTTAACACAGATACGCAGTATTTT.

CDR3 protein: CASSRAPDTQYF. CDR3 coding DNA: TGTGCCAGCAGCCGAGCCCCCGATACGCAGTATTTT. The rearrangement links TRBV7-2 to TRBJ2-3; unclear D gene. Trimming removed 5 bases at V and 6 bases at J, with 9 bases between. From germline, CDR1 is SGHTA and CDR2 FQGNSA. The CDR3 extends over 12 amino acids.

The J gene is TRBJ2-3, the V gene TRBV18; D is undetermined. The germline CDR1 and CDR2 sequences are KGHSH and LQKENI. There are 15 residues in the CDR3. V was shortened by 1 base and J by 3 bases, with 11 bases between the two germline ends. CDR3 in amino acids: CASSPRRAQTDTQYF. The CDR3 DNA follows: TGTGCCAGCTCACCACGCAGAGCTCAAACAGATACGCAGTATTTT.

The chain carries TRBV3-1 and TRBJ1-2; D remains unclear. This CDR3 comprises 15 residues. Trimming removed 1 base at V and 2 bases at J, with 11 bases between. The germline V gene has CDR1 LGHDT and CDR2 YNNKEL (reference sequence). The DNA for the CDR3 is TGTGCCAGCAGCCAAGGGTCCGGAGCCAACTATGGCTACACCTTC. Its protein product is CASSQGSGANYGYTF.

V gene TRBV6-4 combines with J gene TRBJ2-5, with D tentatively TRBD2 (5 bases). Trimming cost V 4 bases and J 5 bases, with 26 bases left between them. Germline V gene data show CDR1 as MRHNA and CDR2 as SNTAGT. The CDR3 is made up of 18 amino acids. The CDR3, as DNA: TGTGCCAGCAGTGTATTGTGGGAGCCCCTAGACACCCGGGAGACCCAGTACTTC. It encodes CASSVLWEPLDTRETQYF.

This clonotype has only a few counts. DNA for the CDR3: TGTGCCAGCAGTCGTCTACAGGGGAAAGGCTACAATGAGCAGTTCTTC. It yields the protein CASSRLQGKGYNEQFF. The chain joins TRBV28 to TRBJ2-1; 7 positions agree with TRBD1. Germline V gene data show CDR1 as MDHEN and CDR2 as SYDVKM. This CDR3 spans 16 amino acids. The trim removed 5 bases at V and 3 bases at J, leaving 10 bases unmatched.

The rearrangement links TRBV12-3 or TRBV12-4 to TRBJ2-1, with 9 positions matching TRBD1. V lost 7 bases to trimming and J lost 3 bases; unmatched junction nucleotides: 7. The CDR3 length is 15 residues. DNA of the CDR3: TGTGCCAGCACCCCCGGGACAGGGAGCTACAATGAGCAGTTCTTC. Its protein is CASTPGTGSYNEQFF.

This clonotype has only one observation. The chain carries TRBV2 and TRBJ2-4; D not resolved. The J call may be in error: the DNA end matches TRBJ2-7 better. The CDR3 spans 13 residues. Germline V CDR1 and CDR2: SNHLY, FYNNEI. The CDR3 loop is CASKNYTFYEQYF. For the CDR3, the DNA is TGTGCCAGCAAGAACTATACTTTCTACGAGCAGTACTTC.